The 24 T cell receptor beta chains listed next were all sequenced from one sample in a study of identical twins. From the 5' RACE reads, TCRdb called clonotypes with MiXCR, one entry per CDR3 protein. The sample consists of 420,000 or so distinct CDR3 sequences, 18% of them appearing once. Sequenced: naive T cells sorted from blood. The receptors originated from a man between 50 and 59 years old in good health.

This clonotype was seen more than once but under ten times. J is TRBJ2-1 and V is TRBV14; TRBD2 aligns across 9 bases. Germline loops: CDR1 SGHDN, CDR2 FVKESK. This CDR3 region has 17 residues. The V segment lost 4 bases and the J segment 8 bases; nucleotides outside the gene matches: 15. CDR3 loop: CASSLLGGLAALDEQFF. CDR3 DNA: TGTGCCAGCAGCCTCCTGGGGGGACTAGCCGCCCTCGATGAGCAGTTCTTC.

This rearrangement joins TRBV5-1 to TRBJ2-7; D is perhaps TRBD1 (6 bases). Germline loops: CDR1 SGHRS, CDR2 YFSETQ. Trimming left V 7 bases short and J 1 base short, with 18 bases between. CDR3 length: 15 amino acids. The CDR3 coding sequence is TGCGCCAGCCGACCTGGACAGACCCTTTCCTACGAGCAGTACTTC. It codes for CASRPGQTLSYEQYF.

This clonotype was counted at least ten times. V and J are TRBV6-1 and TRBJ1-6; 10 nucleotides agree with TRBD1. The junction had 0 bases not matched to a gene; V was cut back by 6 bases and J by 7 bases. This CDR3 has 13 residues. The germline CDR1 and CDR2 sequences are MNHNS and SASEGT. CDR3 sequence reads: CASRGQGNSPLHF. CDR3 DNA sequence: TGTGCCAGCAGGGGACAGGGGAATTCACCCCTCCACTTT.

This chain links TRBV7-6 with TRBJ2-5; maybe TRBD2 (6 bases). Germline values: CDR1 SGHVS, CDR2 FNYEAQ. Trimming took off 5 bases at V and 5 bases at J, with 12 bases between the two ends. The CDR3 is made up of 13 amino acids. Here the CDR3 reads CASSAGLKETQYF. The CDR3 coding sequence is TGTGCCAGCAGCGCCGGACTAAAGGAGACCCAGTACTTC.

J is TRBJ2-3 and V is TRBV6-2 or TRBV6-3, with a tentative D call TRBD1 (5 bases). Germline V gene lookup returns CDR1 MNHEY and CDR2 SVGEGT. V gave up 2 bases and J gave up 6 bases, with 15 bases separating them. This CDR3 has 15 amino acids. CDR3 DNA: TGTGCCAGCAGTTACGTGGGGCTACCAGGGGATACGCAGTATTTT. Translating gives CASSYVGLPGDTQYF.

Many counts were recorded for this clonotype. The chain links TRBV12-3 or TRBV12-4 to TRBJ2-5, with 7 bases fitting TRBD1. The CDR3 has 14 amino acids. V gave up 7 bases and J gave up 2 bases; unmatched junction bases: 7. In nucleotides, the CDR3 is TGTGCCAGCAACTCTAGGACAGGTCAAGAGACCCAGTACTTC. Protein: CASNSRTGQETQYF.

This clonotype was detected a few times. The rearrangement joins TRBV29-1 to TRBJ1-2; D uncertain. The ends were cut back, 0 bases at V and 4 bases at J, with 15 bases in the middle. The CDR3 length is 15 residues. Germline V CDR1 and CDR2: SQVTM, ANQGSEA. CDR3 protein: CSVEDLEQRSYGYTF. CDR3 DNA: TGCAGCGTTGAAGATCTTGAGCAGCGAAGCTATGGCTACACCTTC.

The table lists this clonotype with many counts. This chain joins TRBV29-1 and TRBJ2-1; D uncertain. Germline loops: CDR1 SQVTM, CDR2 ANQGSEA. The CDR3 spans 12 residues. V gave up 4 bases and J gave up 4 bases, with 8 bases separating them. In DNA form, the CDR3 reads TGCAGCGTTGTGCAGGATTACAATGAGCAGTTCTTC. Amino acids: CSVVQDYNEQFF.

This clonotype was seen more than once but under ten times. The chain is built from TRBV12-3 or TRBV12-4 and TRBJ2-2; TRBD1 might be the D (6 bases). V was trimmed by 5 bases and J by 2 bases, leaving 9 bases between them. This CDR3 has 14 amino acids. The CDR3 DNA follows: TGTGCCAGCAGTGAACAGGGAAACACCGGGGAGCTGTTTTTT. Translated: CASSEQGNTGELFF.

This clonotype was detected only once. The CDR3 DNA is TGCAGTGCGGATGATGCTAGCGTCCGTGGAAGGAATGAGCAGTTCTTC. Encoded protein: CSADDASVRGRNEQFF. The J gene is TRBJ2-1, the V gene TRBV20-1; D may be TRBD2 (6 bases). Trimming removed 6 bases from V and 7 bases from J, with 25 bases in between. Germline CDR1 is DFQATT and CDR2 is SNEGSKA (reference sequence). CDR3 length equals 16 residues.

This clonotype was counted only a few times. This rearrangement joins TRBV25-1 to TRBJ2-1; 10 bases are a match to TRBD2. This CDR3 contains 16 residues. V gave up 3 bases and J gave up 4 bases; unmatched junction bases: 6. Germline CDR1 MGHDK, CDR2 SYGVNS. CDR3 bases: TGTGCCAGCAGTGACCCAGCGGGAGGGCAGTACAATGAGCAGTTCTTC. Encoded protein: CASSDPAGGQYNEQFF.

Ten or more counts support this clonotype. The chain is built from TRBV6-2 or TRBV6-3 and TRBJ2-2, with D possibly TRBD1 on 5 matching bases. Trimming removed 8 bases at V and 7 bases at J, with 17 bases between. Germline lookup yields CDR1 MNHEY and CDR2 SVGEGT. This CDR3 is 14 amino acids long. The CDR3 spells CASLVGARSGELFF. The CDR3 DNA follows: TGTGCCAGCTTGGTAGGGGCTCGGAGCGGGGAGCTGTTTTTT.

CDR3 protein: CASSLNKRLHSYEQYF. CDR3 coding DNA: TGTGCCAGCAGTCTCAACAAAAGGTTGCACTCCTACGAGCAGTACTTC. V usage is TRBV27 and J usage is TRBJ2-7; the D is unclear. The CDR3 totals 16 residues. The germline CDR1 and CDR2 sequences are MNHEY and SMNVEV (reference sequence). V was cut by 5 bases and J by 0 bases, with 17 bases left in between.

This chain joins TRBV7-2 and TRBJ2-7; 7 bases line up with TRBD1. The CDR3 has 14 residues. The germline CDR1 and CDR2 sequences are SGHTA and FQGNSA. J lost 0 bases, V lost 6 bases, and 5 bases had no gene match. The CDR3 here is CASRPTGSSYEQYF. The CDR3 DNA sequence: TGTGCCAGCAGACCGACAGGGAGCTCCTACGAGCAGTACTTC.

This clonotype showed up many times. The chain couples TRBV20-1 to TRBJ2-7; 7 positions match TRBD1. This CDR3 region has 15 residues. Per the germline V gene, CDR1 is DFQATT and CDR2 is SNEGSKA (reference sequence). The trim removed 3 bases at V and 5 bases at J, leaving 13 bases unmatched. CDR3 region: CSARGYARGLNEQYF. The CDR3 DNA reads TGCAGTGCTAGGGGTTATGCAAGGGGGCTCAACGAGCAGTACTTC.

This chain uses TRBV7-8 with TRBJ2-5, with 10 bases that match TRBD2. The CDR3 loop spans 16 amino acids. Trimming cost V 3 bases and J 5 bases; bases outside gene matches: 9. Germline values: CDR1 SGHVS, CDR2 FQNEAQ. The CDR3 coding sequence is TGTGCCAGCAGCTTCACAACTAGCGGGAACGTCGAGACCCAGTACTTC. The encoded protein is CASSFTTSGNVETQYF.

This chain uses TRBV18 with TRBJ1-2; 8 bases are shared with TRBD1. V gave up 5 bases and J gave up 3 bases; unmatched junction bases: 8. Germline-derived CDR1 and CDR2 are KGHSH and LQKENI. This CDR3 comprises 15 residues. CDR3 in DNA: TGTGCCAGCTCAACCAGGACAGGGATGGACTATGGCTACACCTTC. Amino acids: CASSTRTGMDYGYTF.

This clonotype was counted at least ten times. V and J are TRBV4-2 and TRBJ2-1; 7 nucleotides line up with TRBD1. Germline assignment: CDR1 LGHNA and CDR2 YNFKEQ. V dropped 0 bases and J dropped 3; count of bases not matched to a gene: 5. CDR3 length equals 16 residues. CDR3: CASSQEAGGVYNEQFF. The CDR3 region has the DNA TGTGCCAGCAGCCAAGAGGCAGGGGGTGTCTACAATGAGCAGTTCTTC.

There are many counts of this clonotype. The rearrangement joins TRBV10-3 to TRBJ2-7, with a tentative D call TRBD2 (5 bases). The CDR3 sequence is 15 residues long. Trimming shortened V by 4 bases and J by 0 bases, and 13 bases separated the two germline ends. Germline values: CDR1 ENHRY, CDR2 SYGVKD. CDR3 sequence reads: CAISGRATPSYEQYF. CDR3 bases: TGTGCCATCAGTGGGCGGGCCACCCCCTCCTACGAGCAGTACTTC.

This clonotype has more than one count but fewer than ten. The rearrangement links TRBV11-2 to TRBJ2-1, with 7 bases fitting TRBD1. With 4 bases clipped from V and 4 bases from J, the junction kept 10 bases outside the gene matches. The CDR3 sequence is 16 residues long. The V gene's germline CDR1 is SGHAT and CDR2 FQNNGV. CDR3 residues: CASSSLQGFPYNEQFF. The CDR3 DNA sequence: TGTGCCAGCAGCTCGTTACAGGGGTTCCCGTACAATGAGCAGTTCTTC.

This clonotype turned up a few times. CDR3 coding DNA: TGTGCCAGCAGCTTAGTAGGTCACAATGAGCAGTTCTTC. Translation gives CASSLVGHNEQFF. The chain employs TRBV7-9 and TRBJ2-1; no firm D call. The V end was cut by 1 base, the J end by 5 bases, with 6 bases between. The CDR3 contains 13 residues. CDR1 is SEHNR and CDR2 is FQNEAQ in the germline V gene (reference sequence).

This clonotype was detected only a few times. The chain carries TRBV27 and TRBJ1-1, with D unclear. The CDR3 extends over 12 amino acids. Germline CDR1 MNHEY, CDR2 SMNVEV (reference sequence). Trimming removed 6 bases at V and 4 bases at J, with 9 bases between. The CDR3 DNA sequence: TGTGCCAGCAGACACCCGGGCACTGAAGCTTTCTTT. Its translation: CASRHPGTEAFF.

This clonotype was picked up many times. The V and J genes are TRBV6-4 and TRBJ2-3; the D is unclear. Germline lookup yields CDR1 MRHNA and CDR2 SNTAGT. This CDR3 has 14 amino acids. Trimming left V 0 bases short and J 5 bases short, with 9 bases between. Here the CDR3 DNA reads TGTGCCAGCAGTGACTCAGGGCTAGGAGATACGCAGTATTTT. Amino acids: CASSDSGLGDTQYF.

The chain has TRBV9 and TRBJ2-5, with TRBD2 matching 11 bases. The CDR3 is 14 residues long. Unmatched junction bases numbered 4, after V lost 7 bases and J lost 2 bases. Germline V gene lookup returns CDR1 SGDLS and CDR2 YYNGEE. The CDR3 reads CASGRTSGQETQYF. In DNA, the CDR3 is TGTGCCAGCGGACGGACTAGCGGGCAAGAGACCCAGTACTTC.